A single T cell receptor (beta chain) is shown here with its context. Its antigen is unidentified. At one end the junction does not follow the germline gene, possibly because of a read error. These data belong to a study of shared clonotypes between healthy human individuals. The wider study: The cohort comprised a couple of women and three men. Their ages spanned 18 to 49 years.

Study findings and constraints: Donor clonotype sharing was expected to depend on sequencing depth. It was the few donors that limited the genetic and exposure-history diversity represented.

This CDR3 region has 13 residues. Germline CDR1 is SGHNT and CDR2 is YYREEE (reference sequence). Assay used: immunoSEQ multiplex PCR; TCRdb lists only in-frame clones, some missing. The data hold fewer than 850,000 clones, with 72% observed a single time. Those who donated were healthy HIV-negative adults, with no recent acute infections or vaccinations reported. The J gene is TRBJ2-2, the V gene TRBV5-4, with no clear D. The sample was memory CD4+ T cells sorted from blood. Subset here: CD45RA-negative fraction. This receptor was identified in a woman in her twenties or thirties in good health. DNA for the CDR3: TGTGCCAGCAGCTTTCAGGTCACCAGGGAGCTGTTTTTT. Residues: CASSFQVTRELFF.